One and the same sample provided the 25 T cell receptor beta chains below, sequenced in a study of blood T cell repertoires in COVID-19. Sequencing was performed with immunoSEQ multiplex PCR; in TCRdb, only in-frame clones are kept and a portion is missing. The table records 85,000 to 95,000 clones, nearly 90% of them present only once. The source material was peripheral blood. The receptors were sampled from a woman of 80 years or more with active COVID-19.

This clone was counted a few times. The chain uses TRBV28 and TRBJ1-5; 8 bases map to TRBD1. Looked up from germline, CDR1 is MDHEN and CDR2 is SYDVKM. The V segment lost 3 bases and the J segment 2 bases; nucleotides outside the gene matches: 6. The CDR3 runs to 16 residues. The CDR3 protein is CASSFIPGQGNQPQHF. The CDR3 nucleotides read TGTGCCAGCAGTTTCATACCGGGACAGGGCAATCAGCCCCAGCATTTT.

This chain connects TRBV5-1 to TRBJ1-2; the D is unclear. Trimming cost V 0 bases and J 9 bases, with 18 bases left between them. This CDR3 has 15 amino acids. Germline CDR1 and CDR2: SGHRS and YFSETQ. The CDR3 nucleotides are TGCGCCAGCAGCTTGGGAGGGTCGGGTCTAGTAAGCTACACCTTC. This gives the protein CASSLGGSGLVSYTF.

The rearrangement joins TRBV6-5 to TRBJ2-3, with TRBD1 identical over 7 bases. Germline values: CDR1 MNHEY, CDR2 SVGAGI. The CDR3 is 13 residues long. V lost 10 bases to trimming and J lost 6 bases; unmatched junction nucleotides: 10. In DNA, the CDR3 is TGTGCCACCCAGGACAGGCCGTGGGATACGCAGTATTTT. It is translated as CATQDRPWDTQYF.

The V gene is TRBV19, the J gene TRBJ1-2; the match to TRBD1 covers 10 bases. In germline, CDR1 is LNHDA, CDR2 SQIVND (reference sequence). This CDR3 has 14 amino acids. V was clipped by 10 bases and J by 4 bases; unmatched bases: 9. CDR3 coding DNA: TGTGCCACGGAGGTGACAGGGGGCGTCTATGGCTACACCTTC. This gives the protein CATEVTGGVYGYTF.

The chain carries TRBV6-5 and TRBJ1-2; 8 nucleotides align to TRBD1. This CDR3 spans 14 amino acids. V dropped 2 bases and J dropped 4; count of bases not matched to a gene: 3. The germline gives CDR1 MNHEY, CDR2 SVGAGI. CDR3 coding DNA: TGTGCCAGCAGTTACACACAGGGGGGCTATGGCTACACCTTC. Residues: CASSYTQGGYGYTF.

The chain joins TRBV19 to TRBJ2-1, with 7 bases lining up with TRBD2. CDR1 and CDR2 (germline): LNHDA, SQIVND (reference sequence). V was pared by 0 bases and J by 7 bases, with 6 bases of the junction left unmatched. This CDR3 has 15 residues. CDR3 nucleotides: TGTGCCAGTAGTATAGAGGGAGGGAGTAGGAATGAGCAGTTCTTC. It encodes CASSIEGGSRNEQFF.

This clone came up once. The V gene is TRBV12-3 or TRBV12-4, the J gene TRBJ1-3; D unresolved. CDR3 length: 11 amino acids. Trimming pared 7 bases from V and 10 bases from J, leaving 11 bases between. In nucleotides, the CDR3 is TGTGCCAGCACCGGTCTCGGGACCATATATTTT. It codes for CASTGLGTIYF.

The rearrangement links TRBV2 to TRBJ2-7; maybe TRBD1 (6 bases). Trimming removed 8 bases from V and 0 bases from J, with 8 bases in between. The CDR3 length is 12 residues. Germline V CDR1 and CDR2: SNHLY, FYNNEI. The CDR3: CASRTDSYEQYF. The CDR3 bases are TGTGCCAGCCGGACAGACTCCTACGAGCAGTACTTC.

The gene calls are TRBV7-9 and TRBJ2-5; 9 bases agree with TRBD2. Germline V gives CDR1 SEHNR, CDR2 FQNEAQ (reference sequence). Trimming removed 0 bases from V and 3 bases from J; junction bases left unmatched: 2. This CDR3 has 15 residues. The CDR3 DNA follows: TGTGCCAGCAGCTTAGCCCCTAGCGGGAAAGAGACCCAGTACTTC. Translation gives CASSLAPSGKETQYF.

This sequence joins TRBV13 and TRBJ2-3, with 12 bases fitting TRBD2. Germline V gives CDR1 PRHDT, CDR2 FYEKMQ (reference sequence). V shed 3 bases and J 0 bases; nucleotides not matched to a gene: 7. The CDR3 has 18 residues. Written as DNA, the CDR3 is TGTGCCAGCAGCTTGGCCCTCGGGACTAGCGGGAGCACAGATACGCAGTATTTT. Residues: CASSLALGTSGSTDTQYF.

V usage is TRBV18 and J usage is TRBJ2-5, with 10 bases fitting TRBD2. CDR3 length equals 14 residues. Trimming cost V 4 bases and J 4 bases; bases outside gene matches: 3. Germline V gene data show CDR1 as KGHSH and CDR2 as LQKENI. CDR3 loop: CASSHSGRTETQYF. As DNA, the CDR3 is TGTGCCAGCTCACATAGCGGGAGGACAGAGACCCAGTACTTC.

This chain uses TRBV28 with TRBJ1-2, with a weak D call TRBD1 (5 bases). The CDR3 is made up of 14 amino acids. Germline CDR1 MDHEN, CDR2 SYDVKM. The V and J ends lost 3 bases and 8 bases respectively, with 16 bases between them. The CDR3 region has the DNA TGTGCCAGCAGTTTGGAGGGACGGGGCTCGGGCTACACCTTC. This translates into CASSLEGRGSGYTF.

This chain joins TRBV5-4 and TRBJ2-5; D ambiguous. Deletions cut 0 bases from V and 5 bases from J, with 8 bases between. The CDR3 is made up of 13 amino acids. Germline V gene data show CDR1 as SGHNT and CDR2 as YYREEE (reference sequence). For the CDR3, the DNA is TGTGCCAGCAGCTTGGTGGCTGGTGAGACCCAGTACTTC. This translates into CASSLVAGETQYF.

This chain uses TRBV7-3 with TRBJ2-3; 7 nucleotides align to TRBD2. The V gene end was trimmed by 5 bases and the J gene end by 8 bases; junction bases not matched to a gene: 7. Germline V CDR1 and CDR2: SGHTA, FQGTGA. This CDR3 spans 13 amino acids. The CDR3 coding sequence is TGTGCCAGCAGCCAAACTAGCGATGGTACGCAGTATTTT. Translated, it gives CASSQTSDGTQYF.

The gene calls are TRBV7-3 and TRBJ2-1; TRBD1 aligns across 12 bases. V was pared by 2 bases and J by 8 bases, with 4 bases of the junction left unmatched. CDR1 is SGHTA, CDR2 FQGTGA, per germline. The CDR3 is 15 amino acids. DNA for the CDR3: TGTGCCAGCAGCTTACGGGACAGGGGGCCCGATGAGCAGTTCTTC. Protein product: CASSLRDRGPDEQFF. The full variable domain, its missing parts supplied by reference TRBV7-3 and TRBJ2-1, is GAGVSQTPSNKVTEKGKYVELRCDPISGHTALYWYRQSLGQGPEFLIYFQGTGAADDSGLPNDRFFAVRPEGSVSTLKIQRTERGDSAVYLCASSLRDRGPDEQFFGPGTRLTVL.

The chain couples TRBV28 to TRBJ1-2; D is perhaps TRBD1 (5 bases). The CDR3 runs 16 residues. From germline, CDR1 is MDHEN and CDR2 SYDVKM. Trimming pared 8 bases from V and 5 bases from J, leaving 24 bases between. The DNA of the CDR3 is TGTGCCAGCGCCTCTATCCCCCGGGTGGGGGGTTATGGCTACACCTTC. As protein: CASASIPRVGGYGYTF.

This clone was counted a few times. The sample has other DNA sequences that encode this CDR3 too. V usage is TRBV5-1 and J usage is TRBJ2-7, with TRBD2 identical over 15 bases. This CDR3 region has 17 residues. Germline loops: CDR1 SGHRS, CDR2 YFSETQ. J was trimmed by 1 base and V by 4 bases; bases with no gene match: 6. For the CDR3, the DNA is TGCGCCAGCAGCCTGGGGACTAGCGGGAGGCTGTCCTACGAGCAGTACTTC. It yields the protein CASSLGTSGRLSYEQYF.

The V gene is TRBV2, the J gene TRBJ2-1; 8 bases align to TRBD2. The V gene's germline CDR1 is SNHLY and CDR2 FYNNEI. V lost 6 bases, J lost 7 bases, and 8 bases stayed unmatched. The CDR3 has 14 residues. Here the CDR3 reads CASRVAGIRNEQFF. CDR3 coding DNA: TGTGCCAGCAGGGTAGCGGGAATAAGAAATGAGCAGTTCTTC.

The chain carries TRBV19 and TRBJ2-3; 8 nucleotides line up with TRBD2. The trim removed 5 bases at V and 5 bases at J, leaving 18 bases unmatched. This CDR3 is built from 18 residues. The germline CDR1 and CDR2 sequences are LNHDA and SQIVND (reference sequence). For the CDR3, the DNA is TGTGCCAGTAGTCCACCCTTAGGCGTCAGGACTAGCTTAGATACGCAGTATTTT. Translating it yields CASSPPLGVRTSLDTQYF.

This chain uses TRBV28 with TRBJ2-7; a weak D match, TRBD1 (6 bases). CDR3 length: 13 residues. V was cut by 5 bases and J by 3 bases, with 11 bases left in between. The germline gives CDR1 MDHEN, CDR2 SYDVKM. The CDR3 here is CASSRDRSYEQYF. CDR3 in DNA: TGTGCCAGCAGTCGCGACAGGAGCTACGAGCAGTACTTC.

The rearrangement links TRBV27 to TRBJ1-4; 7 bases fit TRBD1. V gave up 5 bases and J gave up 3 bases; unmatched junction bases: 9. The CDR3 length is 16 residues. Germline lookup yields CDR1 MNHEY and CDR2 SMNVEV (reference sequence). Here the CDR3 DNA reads TGTGCCAGCAGTAGATTTCCGGGACAGCCTAATGAAAAACTGTTTTTT. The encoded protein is CASSRFPGQPNEKLFF.

The CDR3 coding sequence is TGTGCCAGCACCCCGTCGGGACAGGGAGTAGCTAAGCCCCAGCATTTT. The encoded protein is CASTPSGQGVAKPQHF. This chain connects TRBV5-8 to TRBJ1-5; 9 nucleotides align to TRBD1. Germline CDR1 is SGHTS and CDR2 is YDEGEE. The V and J ends lost 6 bases and 8 bases, in that order; junction bases with no gene match: 15. This CDR3 contains 16 residues.

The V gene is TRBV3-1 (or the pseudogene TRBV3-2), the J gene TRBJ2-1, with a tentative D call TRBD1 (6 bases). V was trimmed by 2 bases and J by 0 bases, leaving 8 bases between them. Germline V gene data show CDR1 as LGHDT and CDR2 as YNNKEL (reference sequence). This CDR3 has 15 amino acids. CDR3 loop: CASSQTRGSYNEQFF. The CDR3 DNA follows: TGTGCCAGCAGCCAAACCAGGGGCTCCTACAATGAGCAGTTCTTC.

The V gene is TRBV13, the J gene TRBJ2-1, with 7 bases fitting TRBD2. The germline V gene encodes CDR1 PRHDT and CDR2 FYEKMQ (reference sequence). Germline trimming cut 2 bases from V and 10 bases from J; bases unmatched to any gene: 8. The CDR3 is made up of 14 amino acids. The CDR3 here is CASSLRDYPREQFF. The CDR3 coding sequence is TGTGCCAGCAGCTTAAGGGACTACCCCCGGGAGCAGTTCTTC. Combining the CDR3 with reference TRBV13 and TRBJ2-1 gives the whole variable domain AAGVIQSPRHLIKEKRETATLKCYPIPRHDTVYWYQQGPGQDPQFLISFYEKMQSDKGSIPDRFSAQQFSDYHSELNMSSLELGDSALYFCASSLRDYPREQFFGPGTRLTVL.

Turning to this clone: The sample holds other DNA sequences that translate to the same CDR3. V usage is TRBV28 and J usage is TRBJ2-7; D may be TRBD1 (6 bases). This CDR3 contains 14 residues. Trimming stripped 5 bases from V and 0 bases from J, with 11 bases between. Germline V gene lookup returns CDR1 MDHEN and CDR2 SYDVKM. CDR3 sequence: CASSLLQGSYEQYF. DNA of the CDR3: TGTGCCAGCAGTCTCTTACAGGGCTCCTACGAGCAGTACTTC.